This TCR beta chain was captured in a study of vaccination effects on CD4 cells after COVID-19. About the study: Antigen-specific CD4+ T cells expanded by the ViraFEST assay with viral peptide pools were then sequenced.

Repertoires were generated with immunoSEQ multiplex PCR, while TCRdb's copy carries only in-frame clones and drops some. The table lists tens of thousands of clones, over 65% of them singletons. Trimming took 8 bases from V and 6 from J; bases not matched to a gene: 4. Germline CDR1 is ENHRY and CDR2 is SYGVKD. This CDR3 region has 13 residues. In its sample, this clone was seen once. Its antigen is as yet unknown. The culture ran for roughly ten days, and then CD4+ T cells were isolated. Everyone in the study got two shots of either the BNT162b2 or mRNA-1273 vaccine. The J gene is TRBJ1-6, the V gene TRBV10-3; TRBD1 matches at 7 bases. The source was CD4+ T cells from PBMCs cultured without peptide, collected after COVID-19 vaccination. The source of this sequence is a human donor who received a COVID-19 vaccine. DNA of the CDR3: TGTGCCATCGTGGGGGACAGTAATTCACCCCTCCACTTT. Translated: CAIVGDSNSPLHF.